The source of this TCR beta chain is a study of blood T cell repertoires in COVID-19. About the study: Acute and convalescent COVID-19 samples came from the United States, Italy and Spain. PBMCs, B-cell-depleted T cells, or T cells were the source of the cDNA or gDNA that made up the material.

This CDR3 has 16 amino acids. Measured with immunoSEQ multiplex PCR; TCRdb has only the in-frame clones, and not every one. The data hold approximately 89,000 clones, with over 75% observed a single time. V and J are TRBV21-1 and TRBJ2-2; the D call in the table, TRBD1, was not verified against the DNA. TRBV21-1 is given as a pseudogene. This clonotype was sampled from an older woman with acute or convalescent COVID-19. Sequencing was carried out using peripheral blood. The CDR3 DNA follows: TGTGCCAGCAGCAAAGAAAAACAGGGAAACACCGGGGAGCTGTTTTTT. It yields the protein CASSKEKQGNTGELFF.